This is a list of T cell receptor beta chains from one sample in a study of blood T cell repertoires in COVID-19. Some clones are missing from TCRdb's copy, which holds only in-frame ones; the method was immunoSEQ multiplex PCR. The table records roughly 70,000 clones, 82% of them present only once. Sequencing input: peripheral blood. Receptors originate from an older woman with acute or convalescent COVID-19. The CDR3 runs from the conserved cysteine through the conserved F or W. Fields, in order: D gene, J gene, clone size, V gene, CDR3 DNA, CDR3 protein. The D gene is left open where the match is weak. Where a row states a size, it is once, few, many or the class of an expanded clone; other rows omit it.

NA | TRBJ1-3 | once | TRBV9 | TGTGCCAGCAGCGTAGGTGGAGTCTCTGGAAACACCATATATTTT | CASSVGGVSGNTIYF
NA | TRBJ2-6 | once | TRBV4-1 | TGCGCCAGCAGCCAAGGTTTCCAGGGTGCTGGGGCCAACGTCCTGACTTTC | CASSQGFQGAGANVLTF
TRBD1 | TRBJ1-1 | NA | TRBV6-5 | TGTGCCAGCAGCGGCTGGACAGGCATGAACACTGAAGCTTTCTTT | CASSGWTGMNTEAFF
TRBD2 | TRBJ2-3 | once | TRBV5-1 | TGCGCCAGCAGCTTGGACCTAGCGGGAGGGATACTACAGGATACGCAGTATTTT | CASSLDLAGGILQDTQYF
NA | TRBJ2-3 | few | TRBV12-5 | TGTGCTAGTGGTTTGGTACTTGCGACAGATACGCAGTATTTT | CASGLVLATDTQYF
NA | TRBJ1-2 | NA | TRBV7-9 | TGTGCCAGCAGCTTATGGGAGTCCAACTATGGCTACACCTTC | CASSLWESNYGYTF
NA | TRBJ1-1 | NA | TRBV19 | TGTGCCAGTAGTATAGTAAGAGCGACTTACACTGAAGCTTTCTTT | CASSIVRATYTEAFF
TRBD1 | TRBJ1-4 | NA | TRBV4-2 | TGTGCCAGCAGCCAAGGGACAGGCGCAACTAATGAAAAACTGTTTTTT | CASSQGTGATNEKLFF
NA | TRBJ1-6 | NA | TRBV3-1/TRBV3-2 | TGTGCCAGCAGCAATCAGCGTAATTCACCCCTCCACTTT | CASSNQRNSPLHF
NA | TRBJ2-7 | NA | TRBV27 | TGTGCCAGCAGTTTAGGGGGGTCATTATACGAGCAGTACTTC | CASSLGGSLYEQYF
NA | TRBJ1-5 | NA | TRBV5-1 | TGCGCCAGCAGCTCCACCGGAGATCAGCCCCAGCATTTT | CASSSTGDQPQHF
TRBD1 | TRBJ1-4 | NA | TRBV7-9 | TGTGCCAGCAGCATAGACAGGGAGAGTGAAAAACTGTTTTTT | CASSIDRESEKLFF
NA | TRBJ2-3 | NA | TRBV28 | TGTGCCAGCAGTTTACTTTCAGATACGCAGTATTTT | CASSLLSDTQYF
TRBD2 | TRBJ2-1 | once | TRBV9 | TGTGCCAGCAGTGGGACTAGCGGGAGCTACAATGAGCAGTTCTTC | CASSGTSGSYNEQFF
NA | TRBJ1-3 | few | TRBV29-1 | TGCAGCGTTTCATTGGTGGACAATCTTGAAAACACCATATATTTT | CSVSLVDNLENTIYF
NA | TRBJ1-2 | NA | TRBV18 | TGTGCCAGCTCACCACCGAACAGGGCTGGCTACACCTTC | CASSPPNRAGYTF
NA | TRBJ2-7 | NA | TRBV5-1 | TGCGCCAGCAGCTTGGCCCCGGGATACGAGCAGTACTTC | CASSLAPGYEQYF
NA | TRBJ2-3 | once | TRBV3-1/TRBV3-2 | TGTGCCAGCAGCCAAGATTTGGACTCTCGGGATACGCAGTATTTT | CASSQDLDSRDTQYF
TRBD1 | TRBJ1-3 | once | TRBV7-2 | TGTGCCAGCAGCCAAAGCTCCGGGACAGGTGGAAACACCATATATTTT | CASSQSSGTGGNTIYF
NA | TRBJ1-1 | NA | TRBV12-3/TRBV12-4 | TGTGCCAGCGACCTACAGGGGAACACTGAAGCTTTCTTT | CASDLQGNTEAFF
NA | TRBJ1-2 | NA | TRBV6-5 | TGTGCCAGTGCCCCCGACGGGACAAAAAACTATGGCTACACCTTC | CASAPDGTKNYGYTF
TRBD1 | TRBJ1-6 | few | TRBV29-1 | TGCAGCGTCGGGACAGAGAGGTATTCACCCCTCCACTTT | CSVGTERYSPLHF
NA | TRBJ2-3 | NA | TRBV5-6 | TGTGCCAGCAGCTTGGGTCAGACGACTAGCACAGATACGCAGTATTTT | CASSLGQTTSTDTQYF
NA | TRBJ1-2 | NA | TRBV28 | TGTGCCAGCACTAGGAGAGGAGGCTACACCTTC | CASTRRGGYTF
TRBD1 | TRBJ2-4 | NA | TRBV5-1 | TGCGCCAGCAGCTTGGCCGGGACAGGGAGTTTTTTTGTGGCCAAAAACATTCAGTACTTC | CASSLAGTGSFFVAKNIQYF
TRBD1 | TRBJ2-7 | NA | TRBV18 | TGTGCCAGCTCAAAGGACAGGGGGCTTAGCTACGAGCAGTACTTC | CASSKDRGLSYEQYF
NA | TRBJ1-1 | NA | TRBV14 | TGTGCCAGCAGCCAACTCGGGGGGGTCGTCGTGAACACTGAAGCTTTCTTT | CASSQLGGVVVNTEAFF
TRBD1 | TRBJ1-1 | NA | TRBV28 | TGTGCCAGCAGTTTCGACAGGGCGAACACTGAAGCTTTCTTT | CASSFDRANTEAFF
NA | TRBJ2-5 | NA | TRBV29-1 | TGCAGCGTTGAAGATTGGGGCGGGGGCAAAAAAGAGACCCAGTACTTC | CSVEDWGGGKKETQYF
TRBD2 | TRBJ2-3 | NA | TRBV5-4 | TGTGCCAGCAGTCCGCCAAGCGGGAGGGGGCCAGATACGCAGTATTTT | CASSPPSGRGPDTQYF
NA | TRBJ1-2 | NA | TRBV6-6 | TGTGCCAGCAGTTATCTCGGGGAGGGGTATGGCTACACCTTC | CASSYLGEGYGYTF
TRBD1 | TRBJ1-1 | NA | TRBV30 | TGTGCCTGGGCCCTAGGGACAGTGAGACCCAACACTGAAGCTTTCTTT | CAWALGTVRPNTEAFF
NA | TRBJ1-3 | NA | TRBV6-5 | TGTGCCAGCAGTTACTCACAGGCCTTCTCTGGAAACACCATATATTTT | CASSYSQAFSGNTIYF
NA | TRBJ2-3 | NA | TRBV5-1 | TGCGCCAGCAGCTTAAGGGGCTTCGATACGCAGTATTTT | CASSLRGFDTQYF
NA | TRBJ1-2 | NA | TRBV6-1 | TGTGCCAGCAGTGAAAGGGGTCAGATCTATGGCTACACCTTC | CASSERGQIYGYTF
TRBD2 | TRBJ2-7 | NA | TRBV30 | TGTGCCTGGAACAGACTAGCAGGAGGCTACGAGCAGTACTTC | CAWNRLAGGYEQYF